Presented here are 12 T cell receptor beta chains from one specimen sequenced in a study of beta chain features in type 1 diabetes. Study-level results: Researchers report that Type 1 diabetes patients had moderately but significantly shorter TCRB CDR3s across all four CD4+ subsets.

Their target antigens are unknown. Since all of the isolated RNA was reverse transcribed, expressed TCRB transcripts were what got sequenced. Libraries were prepared by immunoSEQ multiplex PCR; TCRdb keeps only in-frame clonotypes and omits some of them. Among approximately 170,000 clones listed, approximately 8% were seen once. The material sequenced was central memory CD4+ T cells from blood. Receptors originate from a young man with type 1 diabetes.

This clone occurred a few times. The V gene is TRBV5-1, the J gene TRBJ2-2; 8 bases are a match to TRBD1. Trimming took 4 bases from V and 6 from J; bases not matched to a gene: 8. This CDR3 spans 15 amino acids. CDR1 and CDR2 (germline): SGHRS, YFSETQ. The DNA for the CDR3 is TGCGCCAGCAGCAAGATGACAGGGGACGCCGGGGAGCTGTTTTTT. Translation: CASSKMTGDAGELFF.

This clone was recorded at least ten times. The V call is TRBV5-4, the J call TRBJ2-1; 14 bases line up with TRBD2. With 3 bases clipped from V and 8 bases from J, the junction kept 7 bases outside the gene matches. Germline V gives CDR1 SGHNT, CDR2 YYREEE (reference sequence). The CDR3 runs 16 residues. In nucleotides, the CDR3 is TGTGCCAGCAGCTCCGGACTAGCGGGAGGACAGGATGAGCAGTTCTTC. This gives the protein CASSSGLAGGQDEQFF.

This chain links TRBV6-5 with TRBJ1-6; perhaps TRBD1 as D (6 bases). The ends were cut back, 8 bases at V and 10 bases at J, with 12 bases in the middle. In germline, CDR1 is MNHEY, CDR2 SVGAGI. CDR3 size: 12 residues. The CDR3 bases are TGTGCCAGCGGAAGGACAGACTCACCCCTCCACTTT. Its translation is CASGRTDSPLHF.

This clone was recorded a few times. J is TRBJ2-1 and V is TRBV7-9; 9 bases map to TRBD2. V was clipped by 0 bases and J by 10 bases; unmatched bases: 10. The germline V gene encodes CDR1 SEHNR and CDR2 FQNEAQ (reference sequence). This CDR3 is 16 amino acids long. The CDR3 DNA reads as TGTGCCAGCAGCTTAGCGCTAGCGGGGACGTCCCTCGAGCAGTTCTTC. It translates to CASSLALAGTSLEQFF.

This clone was detected a few times. The chain uses TRBV7-9 and TRBJ1-5, with a possible D match to TRBD1 (6 bases). Trimming took 5 bases from V and 5 from J, leaving 13 bases between them. Germline CDR1 SEHNR, CDR2 FQNEAQ (reference sequence). The CDR3 contains 14 residues. The CDR3 DNA reads TGTGCCAGCAGCCTTGACAGGACCCATCAGCCCCAGCATTTT. This encodes CASSLDRTHQPQHF.

In this sample, this clone turned up a few times. The rearrangement uses TRBV19 and TRBJ2-1, with TRBD2 matching over 7 bases. V was pared by 6 bases and J by 10 bases, with 15 bases of the junction left unmatched. The length of the CDR3 is 15 residues. In germline, CDR1 is LNHDA, CDR2 SQIVND (reference sequence). This chain's CDR3 is CASRGGDPSVGEQFF. CDR3 in DNA: TGTGCCAGTAGGGGGGGGGACCCCAGCGTCGGCGAGCAGTTCTTC.

This chain joins TRBV6-5 and TRBJ2-3; D possibly corresponds to TRBD2 (6 bases). V was clipped by 4 bases and J by 1 base, with 15 bases between them. Germline values: CDR1 MNHEY, CDR2 SVGAGI. CDR3 length: 16 amino acids. In DNA form, the CDR3 reads TGTGCCAGCAGTTCCGTGGCGGAGCGGGGCACAGATACGCAGTATTTT. Its protein product is CASSSVAERGTDTQYF.

The V call is TRBV6-6, the J call TRBJ2-7, with D perhaps TRBD2 (5 bases). The CDR3 contains 12 residues. Germline V gene sequence: CDR1 MNHNY, CDR2 SVGAGI (reference sequence). V was shortened by 6 bases and J by 4 bases, with 10 bases between the two germline ends. Written as DNA, the CDR3 is TGTGCCAGCAGCCGGACTCCTTACGAGCAGTACTTC. This codes for CASSRTPYEQYF.

CDR3 region: CASSMGRAYEQYF. The DNA for the CDR3 is TGTGCCAGCAGTATGGGCAGGGCCTACGAGCAGTACTTC. This chain links TRBV11-2 with TRBJ2-7; the D gene is possibly TRBD1 (5 bases). The CDR3 has 13 amino acids. Germline V gene lookup returns CDR1 SGHAT and CDR2 FQNNGV. V gave up 6 bases and J gave up 2 bases, with 11 bases separating them.

The chain employs TRBV6-5 and TRBJ1-3; 7 nucleotides align to TRBD1. The ends lost 2 bases at V and 6 bases at J; junction bases unmatched: 7. The germline V gene encodes CDR1 MNHEY and CDR2 SVGAGI. The CDR3 runs to 15 residues. CDR3 region: CASSYTTGSENTIYF. The DNA for the CDR3 is TGTGCCAGCAGTTACACGACAGGGAGTGAAAACACCATATATTTT.

J is TRBJ1-5 and V is TRBV27; D remains unclear. The CDR3 loop spans 13 amino acids. Germline V gene data show CDR1 as MNHEY and CDR2 as SMNVEV (reference sequence). Trimming removed 4 bases at V and 5 bases at J, with 9 bases between. DNA for the CDR3: TGTGCCAGCAGTTCACAGATCGATCAGCCCCAGCATTTT. Its protein is CASSSQIDQPQHF.

This clone has a handful of counts. The rearrangement links TRBV20-1 to TRBJ2-7, with a tentative D call TRBD1 (6 bases). V dropped 6 bases and J dropped 3 bases, with 9 bases sitting between them. The CDR3 is made up of 11 amino acids. Germline-derived CDR1 and CDR2 are DFQATT and SNEGSKA (reference sequence). CDR3 DNA: TGCAGTGCCGGACAGTACTACGAGCAGTACTTC. It is translated as CSAGQYYEQYF.